Listed below are T cell receptor beta chains from one sample, sequenced in a study of T cells after yellow fever vaccination. One entry per CDR3 protein results from TCRdb running MiXCR on the 5' RACE reads. Of 450,000 to 600,000 distinct CDR3 sequences in the sample, less than 20% were seen once. This specimen consisted of PBMCs, obtained 5 to 6 days after the first yellow fever vaccination. The receptors here all came from a man between 18 and 35 years old who received the YFV17D yellow fever vaccine. Each CDR3 is given with its conserved first and last residue. A D gene is named only where the DNA matches it firmly. Rows give clone size only sometimes, using once, few, many, or a class for an expanded clone.

j_gene	abundance	v_gene	d_gene	CDR3nt	CDR3aa
TRBJ1-6	-	TRBV10-3	-	TGTGCCATCAGTGCTGGCACTAGGGCTTATAATTCACCCCTCCACTTT	CAISAGTRAYNSPLHF
TRBJ2-5	few	TRBV7-2	TRBD2	TGTGCCAGCAGCTGGCGGGAGGGAAAAGAGACCCAGTACTTC	CASSWREGKETQYF
TRBJ2-1	-	TRBV5-1	TRBD1	TGCGCCAGCAGCGGACAGGGAGAACTCAATGAGCAGTTCTTC	CASSGQGELNEQFF
TRBJ1-2	few	TRBV5-1	-	TGCGCCAGCAGCATCACAGGGAGGGGTGGCTACACCTTC	CASSITGRGGYTF
TRBJ1-5	many	TRBV20-1	-	TGCAGTGCTGGTCAACGCGATCAGCCCCAGCATTTT	CSAGQRDQPQHF
TRBJ2-5	many	TRBV4-3	-	TGCGCCAGCAGCCAAGGGGGGGGCGGCGAGACCCAGTACTTC	CASSQGGGGETQYF
TRBJ2-3	-	TRBV6-5	TRBD1	TGTGCCAGCAGAGCGACAGGGGCAGATACGCAGTATTTT	CASRATGADTQYF
TRBJ2-3	-	TRBV4-1	-	TGCGCCAGCAGCCGAGTGAAGCAGGGCAGGCCCACAGATACGCAGTATTTT	CASSRVKQGRPTDTQYF
TRBJ2-2	few	TRBV7-2	-	TGTGCCAGCAGCTGGGGGGACTACACCGGGGAGCTGTTTTTT	CASSWGDYTGELFF
TRBJ1-2	-	TRBV7-2	-	TGTGCCAGCAGCTTATTGCCGGGGCGCTTTAACTATGGCTACACCTTC	CASSLLPGRFNYGYTF
TRBJ2-1	-	TRBV5-1	-	TGCGCCAGCGTTTTAGGGCTGCGGGCTATGGGCAATGAGCAGTTCTTC	CASVLGLRAMGNEQFF
TRBJ1-3	-	TRBV12-3/TRBV12-4	-	TGTGCCAGCAGTTTAGCGGGTTTGAATGGAAACACCATATATTTT	CASSLAGLNGNTIYF
TRBJ2-1	-	TRBV7-3	-	TGTGCCAGCAGCTTAAGGGGTCCGGGATCGGGGCAGTTCTTC	CASSLRGPGSGQFF
TRBJ2-3	once	TRBV27	-	TGTGCCAGCACCACTCCCGGGACACAACAAGATACGCAGTATTTT	CASTTPGTQQDTQYF
TRBJ1-1	many	TRBV5-1	-	TGCGCCAGCAGAGGGGAGGATATCACTGAAGCTTTCTTT	CASRGEDITEAFF
TRBJ1-1	-	TRBV23-1	-	TGCGCCAGCACCATGTACGGGGGATGGCCTGAAGCTTTCTTT	CASTMYGGWPEAFF
TRBJ2-2	few	TRBV6-5	-	TGTGCCAGCAGTTACTCGGGCTCGGGGTCCACCGGGGAGCTGTTTTTT	CASSYSGSGSTGELFF
TRBJ2-3	few	TRBV6-5	-	TGTGCCAGCGGGTACAGGGAGGCGGATACGCAGTATTTT	CASGYREADTQYF
TRBJ1-1	-	TRBV6-5	-	TGTGCCACGCACCCTGGTACTGAAGCTTTCTTT	CATHPGTEAFF
TRBJ2-5	few	TRBV12-3/TRBV12-4	TRBD2	TGTGCCAGCGGGCCTAGCGGGGATCAAGAGACCCAGTACTTC	CASGPSGDQETQYF
TRBJ2-4	-	TRBV12-3/TRBV12-4	-	TGTGCCAGCAGTTTAGGGCAGAGTAAAAACATTCAGTACTTC	CASSLGQSKNIQYF
TRBJ1-1	-	TRBV5-1	-	TGCGCCAGCAGCCTTCGACAGACTGGGGTGAACACTGAAGCTTTCTTT	CASSLRQTGVNTEAFF
TRBJ2-2	-	TRBV19	TRBD2	TGTGCCAGTAGGTTCGGGGGAGGGACCGGGGAGCTGTTTTTT	CASRFGGGTGELFF
TRBJ2-3	few	TRBV19	TRBD1	TGTGCCACCGTGGACAGGTCCACAGATACGCAGTATTTT	CATVDRSTDTQYF
TRBJ1-1	few	TRBV18	-	TGTGCCAGCTCATCGGGGGCTGATTGGAACACTGAAGCTTTCTTT	CASSSGADWNTEAFF
TRBJ1-1	-	TRBV15	-	TGTGCCACCAGCAGTCAGGGAAACACTGAAGCTTTCTTT	CATSSQGNTEAFF
TRBJ2-5	-	TRBV29-1	-	TGCAGCGTTCGCGGGGTACAAGAGACCCAGTACTTC	CSVRGVQETQYF
TRBJ1-4	few	TRBV4-3	-	TGCGCCAGCAGCCCCTGGGAAGGGAAGAAACTGTTTTTT	CASSPWEGKKLFF
TRBJ1-6	few	TRBV4-3	TRBD1	TGCGCCAGCAGCCAAGTCTTTGGGGAGGGGGCAGGGGATTCACCCCTCCACTTT	CASSQVFGEGAGDSPLHF
TRBJ2-1	-	TRBV7-7	-	TGTGCCAGCAGCTCCGGGGATCATGAGCAGTTCTTC	CASSSGDHEQFF
TRBJ1-6	-	TRBV7-2	-	TGTGCCAGCAGCACTCGGTACGGCTCCTATAATTCACCCCTCCACTTT	CASSTRYGSYNSPLHF
TRBJ2-2	-	TRBV9	-	TGTGCCAGCAGCGTAGTCGAGGGGTCCGGGGAGCTGTTTTTT	CASSVVEGSGELFF
TRBJ2-6	once	TRBV6-5	-	TGTGCCAGCAGTTATATCGATAGCTCTGGGGCCAACGTCCTGACTTTC	CASSYIDSSGANVLTF
TRBJ1-6	-	TRBV9	-	TGTGCCAGCGGTGGGGCCGATTCACCCCTCCACTTT	CASGGADSPLHF
TRBJ1-3	few	TRBV12-3/TRBV12-4	-	TGTGCCAGCAGTTTAATGGTCGGGATCTCTGGAAACACCATATATTTT	CASSLMVGISGNTIYF
TRBJ2-7	many	TRBV6-1	-	TGTGCCAGCCCCGCGAACCCAGGGGATCACGAGCAGTACTTC	CASPANPGDHEQYF
TRBJ2-1	few	TRBV6-2/TRBV6-3	TRBD2	TGTGCCAGCAGTTATAATCGGCGGGGGGGCGAGAATGAGCAGTTCTTC	CASSYNRRGGENEQFF
TRBJ1-6	few	TRBV6-1	TRBD1	TGTGCCAGCACCTTTCCCGGGACAGGGTTTTATAATTCACCCCTCCACTTT	CASTFPGTGFYNSPLHF
TRBJ2-5	-	TRBV12-3/TRBV12-4	-	TGTGCCAGCAGTTTTTCAAGCCCCCCACAAGAGACCCAGTACTTC	CASSFSSPPQETQYF
TRBJ2-1	few	TRBV21-1	-	TGTGCCAGCAGCAAAGTGGAGGGGGGACTGGATGAGCAGTTCTTC	CASSKVEGGLDEQFF
TRBJ2-5	few	TRBV7-6	-	TGTGCCAGCAGCCAAACACATCCCAAAAGGGGAAGAAAGACCCAGTACTTC	CASSQTHPKRGRKTQYF
TRBJ2-3	many	TRBV27	-	TGTGCCAGCAGTTTAAGGACTCCTGACACAGATACGCAGTATTTT	CASSLRTPDTDTQYF
TRBJ1-1	few	TRBV18	-	TGTGCCAGCTCACCTCGGGACGGGAACACTGAAGCTTTCTTT	CASSPRDGNTEAFF
TRBJ2-3	few	TRBV14	-	TGTGCCAGCAGCCAAGCAGGGTCCCTTGCGCAGTATTTT	CASSQAGSLAQYF
TRBJ2-3	-	TRBV11-3	-	TGTGCCAGCAGCTCACGACAGGGAGGTACCACAGATACGCAGTATTTT	CASSSRQGGTTDTQYF
TRBJ1-3	few	TRBV4-1	-	TGCGCCAGCAGCCAAATAGAAGCATCTCCCCCACCACTTGAAAACACCATATATTTT	CASSQIEASPPPLENTIYF
TRBJ1-5	few	TRBV10-3	-	TGTGCCATCAGTGAGTCGGGGGTCAGGGGCAATCAGCCCCAGCATTTT	CAISESGVRGNQPQHF
TRBJ2-6	few	TRBV7-3	-	TGTGCCAGCAGCTCGTGGACTGGGAACGTCCTGACTTTC	CASSSWTGNVLTF
TRBJ1-1	-	TRBV6-1	-	TGTGCCACCAAAAGAGTAACGAACACTGAAGCTTTCTTT	CATKRVTNTEAFF
TRBJ2-3	few	TRBV5-1	-	TGCGCCAGCAGCTTGAGGGATTCGGCCGGCACAGATACGCAGTATTTT	CASSLRDSAGTDTQYF
TRBJ2-3	-	TRBV28	-	TGTGCCAGCAGTGGTCTAGCACCCTCCACAGATACGCAGTATTTT	CASSGLAPSTDTQYF